The clone carrying this TCR beta chain was recorded only once. The antigen is undetermined. This entry is derived from a study of shared clonotypes between healthy human individuals. Study observations and caveats: Clonotypes not shared had lower generation probabilities than those common to all four donors. An expected dependence of interdonor clonotype sharing on sequencing depth was noted.

The CDR3 totals 15 residues. The V gene's germline CDR1 is GTSNPN and CDR2 SVGIG (reference sequence). Trimming shortened V by 4 bases and J by 0 bases, and 14 bases separated the two germline ends. Profiling relied on immunoSEQ multiplex PCR, and the TCRdb table lists in-frame clones only, not all of them. The data show 2.5 million or so clones, more than 90% seen once. The specimen sequenced was naive CD4+ T cells sorted from blood. Indicated subset: CD45RA+ positively selected. This TCR came from a man between 18 and 29 years old in good health. The J gene is TRBJ2-3, the V gene TRBV30, with D possibly TRBD2 on 6 matching bases. The CDR3 loop is CAWTLGRGSTDTQYF. The DNA for the CDR3 is TGTGCCTGGACGCTCGGGAGAGGTAGCACAGATACGCAGTATTTT.